The next 18 T cell receptor beta chains were all read from a single sample in a study of blood T cell repertoires in COVID-19. TCRdb's copy holds only in-frame clones and misses some; the assay was immunoSEQ multiplex PCR. The sample records some 310,000 clones, 90% being singletons. The sequencing sample was made of peripheral blood. All receptors come from a middle-aged woman with COVID-19, enrolled during active disease.

The genes are TRBV9 and TRBJ2-2; weak D call: TRBD2 (5 bases). Looked up from germline, CDR1 is SGDLS and CDR2 is YYNGEE. The CDR3 loop spans 14 amino acids. V lost 1 base to trimming and J lost 6 bases, with 10 bases between them. CDR3 protein: CASSVTGFPGELFF. CDR3 coding DNA: TGTGCCAGCAGCGTAACGGGGTTCCCCGGGGAGCTGTTTTTT. Together with reference TRBV9 and TRBJ2-2, the CDR3 gives the full variable domain: DSGVTQTPKHLITATGQRVTLRCSPRSGDLSVYWYQQSLDQGLQFLIQYYNGEERAKGNILERFSAQQFPDLHSELNLSSLELGDSALYFCASSVTGFPGELFFGEGSRLTVL.

The gene calls are TRBV23-1 and TRBJ2-7, with TRBD1 as a possible D gene (5 bases). TRBV23-1 carries the ORF label, with uncertain function. The length of the CDR3 is 19 residues. With 0 bases removed from V and 0 bases from J, the gap between germline ends came to 21 bases. The CDR3 sequence is CASSQSWGYRAGHSYEQYF. The CDR3 nucleotides are TGCGCCAGCAGTCAATCTTGGGGATATCGGGCAGGACACTCCTACGAGCAGTACTTC.

The chain employs TRBV28 and TRBJ2-3, with D possibly TRBD1 on 6 matching bases. The CDR3 has 14 residues. Germline V gives CDR1 MDHEN, CDR2 SYDVKM. Trimming stripped 6 bases from V and 0 bases from J, with 10 bases between. DNA of the CDR3: TGTGCCAGCAGCCAGACAGGTAGCACAGATACGCAGTATTTT. It yields the protein CASSQTGSTDTQYF.

The V call is TRBV5-1, the J call TRBJ1-1; unclear D gene. V lost 3 bases, J lost 5 bases, and 11 bases lay in between. The CDR3 runs 13 residues. From germline, CDR1 is SGHRS and CDR2 YFSETQ. This CDR3 is CASSSTTGTEAFF. In nucleotides, the CDR3 is TGCGCCAGCAGCTCAACGACGGGGACTGAAGCTTTCTTT. The full variable domain, its missing parts supplied by reference TRBV5-1 and TRBJ1-1, is KAGVTQTPRYLIKTRGQQVTLSCSPISGHRSVSWYQQTPGQGLQFLFEYFSETQRNKGNFPGRFSGRQFSNSRSEMNVSTLELGDSALYLCASSSTTGTEAFFGQGTRLTVV.

This chain connects TRBV15 to TRBJ2-5, with 9 bases matching TRBD1. V shed 2 bases and J 1 base; nucleotides not matched to a gene: 2. CDR3 length: 15 amino acids. The germline V gene encodes CDR1 LNHNV and CDR2 YYDKDF (reference sequence). The DNA for the CDR3 is TGTGCCACCAGCAGATCACAGGGGGCCCAAGAGACCCAGTACTTC. Translation: CATSRSQGAQETQYF. Looking up the rest from reference TRBV15 and TRBJ2-5 gives the full variable domain: DAMVIQNPRYQVTQFGKPVTLSCSQTLNHNVMYWYQQKSSQAPKLLFHYYDKDFNNEADTPDNFQSRRPNTSFCFLDIRSPGLGDTAMYLCATSRSQGAQETQYFGPGTRLLVL.

The chain recombines TRBV21-1 with TRBJ2-7; the table's D call, TRBD1, was not checked against the DNA. TRBV21-1 is given as a pseudogene. The CDR3 contains 14 residues. CDR3 in DNA: TGTGCCAGCAGCAAAAGGGGGCATTCTTACGAGCAGTACTTC. Amino acid sequence: CASSKRGHSYEQYF.

This clone was detected a few times. This sequence joins TRBV19 and TRBJ2-7; 7 nucleotides match TRBD1. Germline V lookup: CDR1 LNHDA, CDR2 SQIVND (reference sequence). The CDR3 has 17 amino acids. V gave up 3 bases and J gave up 0 bases; unmatched junction bases: 11. The CDR3 DNA reads TGTGCCAGTAGTATGTCTCGACAGGGATTACTCTCCTACGAGCAGTACTTC. Its translation is CASSMSRQGLLSYEQYF.

CDR3 DNA sequence: TGTGCCAGCAGTGACAGGGGTGCCGGGTACGAGCAGTACTTC. Translating gives CASSDRGAGYEQYF. The rearrangement joins TRBV6-1 to TRBJ2-7; D might be TRBD1 (6 bases). Trimming took 3 bases from V and 4 from J, leaving 13 bases between them. The germline V gene encodes CDR1 MNHNS and CDR2 SASEGT. This CDR3 comprises 14 residues.

The gene calls are TRBV30 and TRBJ1-4; TRBD1 matches at 9 bases. CDR3 length: 15 amino acids. Trimming removed 1 base from V and 12 bases from J; junction bases left unmatched: 12. Per germline, CDR1 GTSNPN and CDR2 SVGIG (reference sequence). The CDR3 reads CAWSAPGTGSMQLFF. In nucleotides, the CDR3 is TGTGCCTGGAGTGCCCCCGGGACAGGGAGTATGCAACTGTTTTTT. Variable domain in full (rest from reference TRBV30 and TRBJ1-4): SQTIHQWPATLVQPVGSPLSLECTVEGTSNPNLYWYRQAAGRGLQLLFYSVGIGQISSEVPQNLSASRPQDRQFILSSKKLLLSDSGFYLCAWSAPGTGSMQLFFGSGTQLSVL.

This clone was recorded only once. This sequence joins TRBV11-2 and TRBJ2-5; perhaps TRBD1 as D (5 bases). Trimming shortened V by 5 bases and J by 1 base, and 11 bases separated the two germline ends. The CDR3 covers 14 residues. Germline assignment: CDR1 SGHAT and CDR2 FQNNGV. The CDR3 loop is CASSPRQIQETQYF. DNA of the CDR3: TGTGCCAGCAGCCCCCGACAGATCCAAGAGACCCAGTACTTC.

This clone was detected only once. This chain links TRBV3-1 (or the pseudogene TRBV3-2) with TRBJ2-6; no firm D call. The CDR3 loop spans 14 amino acids. V was clipped by 4 bases and J by 0 bases, with 4 bases between them. Germline V gene sequence: CDR1 LGHDT, CDR2 YNNKEL (reference sequence). This chain's CDR3 is CASSLSSGANVLTF. The CDR3 DNA sequence: TGTGCCAGCAGCCTCTCCTCTGGGGCCAACGTCCTGACTTTC.

The V and J genes are TRBV3-1 (or the pseudogene TRBV3-2) and TRBJ2-1, with 10 bases matching TRBD2. Unmatched junction bases numbered 10, after V lost 4 bases and J lost 7 bases. Germline V gene sequence: CDR1 LGHDT, CDR2 YNNKEL (reference sequence). The CDR3 length is 16 residues. CDR3 nucleotides: TGTGCCAGCAGCCCGCGGACTAGCGGAGATTATAATGAGCAGTTCTTC. Protein product: CASSPRTSGDYNEQFF.

The CDR3 region has the DNA TGTGCCAGCAGTTTCCCCAGGGGAGAGAACACTGAAGCTTTCTTT. Residues: CASSFPRGENTEAFF. The chain employs TRBV6-5 and TRBJ1-1, with D possibly TRBD1 on 6 matching bases. Germline lookup yields CDR1 MNHEY and CDR2 SVGAGI. The ends were cut back, 4 bases at V and 1 base at J, with 13 bases in the middle. This CDR3 spans 15 amino acids.

The CDR3 region has the DNA TGTGCCAGCTCGCCAGCCGACAGGGTTGCTGGCTACACCTTC. Protein: CASSPADRVAGYTF. The genes are TRBV18 and TRBJ1-2, with 7 positions matching TRBD1. The length of the CDR3 is 14 residues. Germline CDR1 KGHSH, CDR2 LQKENI. V shed 6 bases, J shed 7 bases, and the junction held 11 bases outside the gene matches.

The chain uses TRBV21-1 and TRBJ2-3; the table assigns TRBD2, which was not confirmed against the DNA. TRBV21-1 is noted as a pseudogene. This CDR3 region has 17 residues. The CDR3 coding sequence is TGTGCCAGCAGCTTTAGGCTTAGCGGAACTAGCACAGATACGCAGTATTTT. Encoded protein: CASSFRLSGTSTDTQYF.

The chain couples TRBV7-9 to TRBJ2-3; TRBD2 aligns across 7 bases. CDR3 length: 15 residues. CDR1 is SEHNR, CDR2 FQNEAQ, per germline (reference sequence). V trimming: 4 bases; J trimming: 2 bases; junction bases outside the gene matches: 6. The CDR3 sequence: CASSSISGLTDTQYF. CDR3 nucleotide sequence: TGTGCCAGCAGCTCAATTAGCGGGCTCACAGATACGCAGTATTTT.

The chain recombines TRBV19 with TRBJ1-2, with TRBD1 identical over 8 bases. The V segment lost 7 bases and the J segment 2 bases; nucleotides outside the gene matches: 12. From germline, CDR1 is LNHDA and CDR2 SQIVND (reference sequence). The CDR3 covers 16 residues. This chain's CDR3 is CASTLFRDRNNYGYTF. In DNA form, the CDR3 reads TGTGCCAGTACCCTCTTCCGGGACAGGAACAACTATGGCTACACCTTC.

This chain links TRBV7-2 with TRBJ1-3; D is unclear. There are 17 residues in the CDR3. Trimming stripped 4 bases from V and 1 base from J, with 17 bases between. CDR1 is SGHTA and CDR2 is FQGNSA in the germline V gene. The CDR3 nucleotides are TGTGCCAGCAGCTACGAATTCGCTCCGGGGTCTGGAAACACCATATATTTT. Translation: CASSYEFAPGSGNTIYF.